This T cell receptor (beta chain) was captured in a study of Graves' ophthalmopathy and Graves' hyperthyroidism. Study as a whole: The collection of peripheral blood took place at initial diagnosis, before any treatment.

V lost 4 bases and J lost 6; bases outside the gene matches: 2. CDR1 and CDR2 (germline): SGHNT, YENEEA. The CDR3 extends over 12 amino acids. Beta-chain TCR CDR3 regions were amplified from RNA transcripts. In the first round, RT-PCR was carried out with HTBI primers, and a multiplex PCR formed the second round. One entry per CDR3 protein, called by TCRdb with MiXCR from the multiplex PCR reads. Of roughly 380,000 distinct CDR3 sequences in the sample, 15% were seen once. This clonotype was recorded at least ten times. This receptor was taken from a woman younger than 30 with stable Graves' hyperthyroidism. Sample: peripheral blood. The V call is TRBV11-3, the J call TRBJ2-7; TRBD1 matches at 8 bases. The CDR3 loop reads CASSYGQGEQYF. The DNA for the CDR3 is TGTGCCAGCAGCTACGGACAGGGCGAGCAGTACTTC.